These 17 T cell receptor beta chains originate from one sample sequenced in a study of monozygotic twins with inflammatory bowel disease. TCRdb re-called the 5' RACE reads and catalogs CDR3 proteins one per entry, DNA excluded. Its table lists a few hundred thousand distinct CDR3 sequences. The sequenced material came from blood. These receptors all come from a human donor with ulcerative colitis or Crohn's disease, or a healthy co-twin of an affected twin (not recorded which).

The chain combines TRBV5-1 with TRBJ1-5; TCRdb reports TRBD1, a call that lacks DNA to check it against. The CDR3 spans 14 residues. Looked up from germline, CDR1 is SGHRS and CDR2 is YFSETQ. CDR3 loop: CASSPGTANQPQHF.

V and J are TRBV11-2 and TRBJ2-1; with no DNA, the TCRdb D assignment of TRBD1 cannot be verified. The CDR3 consists of 12 residues. The V gene's germline CDR1 is SGHAT and CDR2 FQNNGV. CDR3 in amino acids: CASSFGTAEQFF.

The J gene is TRBJ1-6, the V gene TRBV12-3 or TRBV12-4. The CDR3 has 15 amino acids. The chain's CDR3 is CASHEGRKGNSPLHF.

The chain has TRBV12-3 or TRBV12-4 and TRBJ2-7. This CDR3 is built from 16 residues. The CDR3 is CASSLAFGVPSYEQYF.

J is TRBJ2-1 and V is TRBV7-3; TCRdb's D gene call, TRBD1, goes unchecked for lack of DNA. Per germline, CDR1 SGHTA and CDR2 FQGTGA. CDR3 size: 12 residues. The CDR3 sequence is CASSGGAGYQFF.

The rearrangement joins TRBV11-2 to TRBJ2-1; lacking DNA, the TRBD1 call made by TCRdb goes unchecked. This CDR3 is 13 amino acids long. Germline V gene sequence: CDR1 SGHAT, CDR2 FQNNGV. CDR3 loop: CASTKDSYNEQFF.

The chain uses TRBV11-2 and TRBJ2-4; TCRdb proposes TRBD2, but this gene call is untestable without DNA. Germline V gene lookup returns CDR1 SGHAT and CDR2 FQNNGV. The CDR3 totals 20 residues. CDR3 sequence reads: CASSPTTVPGLAVAKNIQYF.

This CDR3 reads CASSFMGQGALDTQYF. This chain joins TRBV5-1 and TRBJ2-3; the TRBD1 assignment by TCRdb is unverifiable without DNA. Germline CDR1 reads SGHRS; CDR2 reads YFSETQ. The CDR3 runs 16 residues.

V gene TRBV5-1 combines with J gene TRBJ2-3. CDR3 size: 13 residues. The germline gives CDR1 SGHRS, CDR2 YFSETQ. The CDR3: CASSLDQRDTQYF.

This chain uses TRBV6-2 or TRBV6-3 with TRBJ2-3; TCRdb gives TRBD1 as the D gene, but with no DNA this cannot be confirmed. Germline values: CDR1 MNHEY, CDR2 SVGEGT. The CDR3 is 13 residues long. The CDR3: CASSSGITDTQYF.

The V gene is TRBV27, the J gene TRBJ2-5; the TCRdb call, TRBD2, lacks DNA for checking. The CDR3 length is 14 residues. Per germline, CDR1 MNHEY and CDR2 SMNVEV (reference sequence). The CDR3 region is CASSGGGVLETQYF.

The rearrangement joins TRBV4-1 to TRBJ2-5; TCRdb returns TRBD1, unconfirmable since there is no DNA. CDR3 length: 17 amino acids. From germline, CDR1 is MGHRA and CDR2 YSYEKL. CDR3 sequence: CASSQDLQRGLQETQYF.

The chain employs TRBV3-1 and TRBJ1-1; TCRdb calls TRBD1, which cannot be checked without DNA. From germline, CDR1 is LGHDT and CDR2 YNNKEL (reference sequence). CDR3 size: 16 residues. CDR3 sequence reads: CASSQNPGRYPGEAFF. The whole variable domain, filled in from reference TRBV3-1 and TRBJ1-1, reads DTAVSQTPKYLVTQMGNDKSIKCEQNLGHDTMYWYKQDSKKFLKIMFSYNNKELIINETVPNRFSPKSPDKAHLNLHINSLELGDSAVYFCASSQNPGRYPGEAFFGQGTRLTVV.

This chain links TRBV19 with TRBJ2-1. CDR3 length equals 15 residues. Germline loops: CDR1 LNHDA, CDR2 SQIVND (reference sequence). The CDR3 sequence: CASSIVGATYNEQFF.

The J gene is TRBJ2-1, the V gene TRBV5-1. This CDR3 is built from 14 residues. CDR1 is SGHRS, CDR2 YFSETQ, per germline. The CDR3 reads CASSLGSDYNEQFF.

This chain uses TRBV4-3 with TRBJ2-1. This CDR3 spans 13 amino acids. In germline, CDR1 is LGHNA, CDR2 YSLEER. The chain's CDR3 is CASSQVLYNEQFF.

The chain links TRBV7-3 to TRBJ2-2; lacking DNA, the TRBD2 call made by TCRdb goes unchecked. The CDR3 extends over 18 amino acids. Looked up from germline, CDR1 is SGHTA and CDR2 is FQGTGA. The chain's CDR3 is CASSSPGLAGGNTGELFF.